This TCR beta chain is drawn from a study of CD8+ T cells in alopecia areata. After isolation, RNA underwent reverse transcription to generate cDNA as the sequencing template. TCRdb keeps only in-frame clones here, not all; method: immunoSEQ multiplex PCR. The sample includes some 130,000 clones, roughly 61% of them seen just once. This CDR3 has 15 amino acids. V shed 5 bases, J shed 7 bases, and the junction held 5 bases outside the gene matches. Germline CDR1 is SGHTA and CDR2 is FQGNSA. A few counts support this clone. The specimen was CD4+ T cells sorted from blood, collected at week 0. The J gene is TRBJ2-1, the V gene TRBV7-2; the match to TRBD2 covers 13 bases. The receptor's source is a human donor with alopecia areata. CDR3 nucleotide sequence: TGTGCCAGCAGCCTAGGGACTAGCGGGGTAAATGAGCAGTTCTTC. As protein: CASSLGTSGVNEQFF.